This TCR beta chain was recorded in a study of T cell responses to AZD1222 COVID-19 vaccine. Whole-study context: Second doses were pooled across both intervals (about 4 or about 12 weeks).

The method was immunoSEQ multiplex PCR; TCRdb's version includes in-frame clones alone and lacks a portion of them. The sample records about 170,000 clones, 80% to 90% being singletons. Notes on the study in general: Researchers report vaccine-associated CD4 TCRs spanning spike, with dominance at 160-218 and 743-854. Regions left unmutated in variants are reportedly the target of nearly half of spike-specific TCRs. Spike-specific TCR depth and breadth grew after two AZD1222 doses.

V was cut by 1 base and J by 4 bases, with 13 bases left in between. CDR1 is SGHDT and CDR2 is YYEEEE in the germline V gene. The CDR3 sequence is 15 residues long. Regarding this clone: The antigen is unknown.

The sequencing here drew on peripheral blood, taken on day 0 of AZD1222 vaccination. The receptor was derived from an adult in good health. The chain uses TRBV5-6 and TRBJ2-3, with D hard to call. Here the CDR3 reads CASSLSQAGSDTQYF. The CDR3 DNA follows: TGTGCCAGCAGCTTGTCCCAAGCCGGGTCAGATACGCAGTATTTT.